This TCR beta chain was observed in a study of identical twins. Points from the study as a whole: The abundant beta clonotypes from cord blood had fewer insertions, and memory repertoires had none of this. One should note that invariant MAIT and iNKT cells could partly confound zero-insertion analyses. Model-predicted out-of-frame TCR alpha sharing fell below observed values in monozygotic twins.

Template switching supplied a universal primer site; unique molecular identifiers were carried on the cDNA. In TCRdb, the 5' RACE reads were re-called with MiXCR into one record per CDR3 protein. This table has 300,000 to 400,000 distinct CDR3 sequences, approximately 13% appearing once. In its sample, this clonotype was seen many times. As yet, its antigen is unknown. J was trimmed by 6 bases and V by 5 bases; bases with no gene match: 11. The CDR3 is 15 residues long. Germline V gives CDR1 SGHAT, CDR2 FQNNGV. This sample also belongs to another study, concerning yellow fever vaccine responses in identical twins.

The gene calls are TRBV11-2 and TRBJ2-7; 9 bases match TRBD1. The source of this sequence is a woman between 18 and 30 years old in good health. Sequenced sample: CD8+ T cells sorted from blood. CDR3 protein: CASSRSPGTGTEQYF. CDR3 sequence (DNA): TGTGCCAGCAGCCGAAGTCCCGGGACAGGGACCGAGCAGTACTTC.